Listed below are T cell receptor beta chains from one sample, sequenced in a study of CD8+ T cells in alopecia areata. Assay: immunoSEQ multiplex PCR; the TCRdb copy retains only in-frame clones and omits some. The table includes some 190,000 clones, about 51% detected once. The sample was CD8+ T cells sorted from blood, taken at approximately week 51, from a patient treated with tofacitinib. All receptors derive from a human donor with alopecia areata. CDR3s include the opening cysteine and the closing phenylalanine or tryptophan. D genes are given only for firm matches. Size is omitted from some rows. Given values are once, few, many or a class for expanded clones.

cdr3_aa cdr3_nt v_call clone_size d_call j_call
CASSDSLPYEQYF TGTGCCAGCAGTGACTCCCTTCCCTACGAGCAGTACTTC TRBV6-4 NA NA TRBJ2-7
CASSYRAAGGGETQYF TGTGCCAGCAGTTACAGGGCAGCGGGGGGCGGGGAGACCCAGTACTTC TRBV6-5 NA TRBD2 TRBJ2-5
CAWSPGLNEKLFF TGTGCCTGGAGTCCGGGACTGAATGAAAAACTGTTTTTT TRBV30 NA NA TRBJ1-4
CASSPGTDYGYTF TGTGCCAGCAGCCCCGGGACGGACTATGGCTACACCTTC TRBV7-8 many NA TRBJ1-2
CASGQPGGEQYF TGTGCCAGCGGACAGCCGGGGGGCGAGCAGTACTTC TRBV19 NA NA TRBJ2-7
CASQEGGRTDTQYF TGTGCCAGCCAGGAGGGGGGTAGGACAGATACGCAGTATTTT TRBV27 NA NA TRBJ2-3
CASSQTPALAKNIQYF TGCGCCAGCAGCCAAACACCAGCCTTAGCCAAAAACATTCAGTACTTC TRBV4-3 few NA TRBJ2-4
CASSAELSNEQFF TGTGCCAGCAGCGCGGAGCTTAGCAATGAGCAGTTCTTC TRBV5-6 few NA TRBJ2-1
CASSWGLVDTQYF TGCGCCAGCAGCTGGGGCCTAGTAGACACCCAGTACTTC TRBV5-1 few NA TRBJ2-5
CAWSSGANEQFF TGTGCCTGGAGTTCAGGGGCCAATGAGCAGTTCTTC TRBV30 NA NA TRBJ2-1
CASSLGAPGEQYF TGTGCCAGCAGTCTAGGGGCCCCGGGGGAGCAGTACTTC TRBV7-3 NA NA TRBJ2-7
CASSDSQDSGANVLTF TGTGCCAGCAGCGACTCACAGGACTCTGGGGCCAACGTCCTGACTTTC TRBV9 NA NA TRBJ2-6
CAWSRDNSNQPQHF TGTGCCTGGAGTCGGGACAACAGCAATCAGCCCCAGCATTTT TRBV30 once NA TRBJ1-5
CASSLIPGTTNEKLFF TGTGCCAGCAGCTTGATTCCGGGAACAACTAATGAAAAACTGTTTTTT TRBV5-4 NA NA TRBJ1-4
CSVWDRGGYNEQFF TGCAGCGTTTGGGACAGGGGGGGTTACAATGAGCAGTTCTTC TRBV29-1 NA TRBD1 TRBJ2-1
CASSCEEESYNEQFF TGTGCCAGCAGTTGCGAAGAGGAGAGCTACAATGAGCAGTTCTTC TRBV6-6 NA NA TRBJ2-1
CASSRGHEQFF TGTGCCAGCAGTCGGGGGCACGAGCAGTTCTTC TRBV2 NA NA TRBJ2-1
CASSYGEGTGELFF TGTGCCAGCAGTTACGGCGAGGGGACCGGGGAGCTGTTTTTT TRBV6-5 NA NA TRBJ2-2
CASSGWTGANTDTQYF TGTGCCAGCAGTGGTTGGACAGGGGCAAACACAGATACGCAGTATTTT TRBV25-1 once TRBD1 TRBJ2-3
CASSHLLGGDPAYGYTF TGCGCCAGCAGCCATCTCCTAGGGGGAGATCCCGCCTATGGCTACACCTTC TRBV4-3 NA NA TRBJ1-2
CSVGAGPNSPTDTQYF TGCAGCGTTGGAGCGGGGCCCAACAGTCCCACAGATACGCAGTATTTT TRBV29-1 few TRBD2 TRBJ2-3
CASSLEDGGYGYTF TGCGCCAGCAGCTTGGAGGACGGGGGCTATGGCTACACCTTC TRBV5-1 NA NA TRBJ1-2
CASSPSGGSNQPQHF TGTGCCAGCTCACCATCCGGGGGTAGCAATCAGCCCCAGCATTTT TRBV18 NA NA TRBJ1-5
CAGDSHYNEQFF TGTGCCGGGGACAGCCACTACAATGAGCAGTTCTTC TRBV30 NA TRBD1 TRBJ2-1
CASIWDSGGQPQHF TGTGCCAGCATTTGGGACTCAGGCGGTCAGCCCCAGCATTTT TRBV7-2 NA NA TRBJ1-5
CASRATVPYEQYF TGTGCCAGCAGAGCGACAGTACCCTACGAGCAGTACTTC TRBV6-5 NA NA TRBJ2-7
CASSQLTDSEAFF TGCGCCAGCAGCCAACTTACGGACAGTGAAGCTTTCTTT TRBV4-1 NA NA TRBJ1-1
CASSFTYEQYF TGTGCCAGCAGCTTCACGTACGAGCAGTACTTC TRBV7-2 NA NA TRBJ2-7
CAWSPTEPEQYF TGTGCCTGGAGTCCCACCGAACCCGAGCAGTACTTC TRBV30 NA NA TRBJ2-7
CASRRGISDTEAFF TGTGCCAGCCGACGAGGGATCAGCGACACTGAAGCTTTCTTT TRBV6-5 NA NA TRBJ1-1
CASRGGGANEQFF TGTGCCAGCAGAGGCGGGGGGGCCAATGAGCAGTTCTTC TRBV2 NA TRBD2 TRBJ2-1
CASSDIQTYEQYF TGTGCCAGCAGCGATATACAGACCTACGAGCAGTACTTC TRBV4-2 NA NA TRBJ2-7
CASSFSGRPYEQYF TGCGCCAGCAGCTTTTCGGGGAGGCCGTACGAGCAGTACTTC TRBV5-1 NA NA TRBJ2-7
CASSYGGADTEAFF TGTGCCAGCAGTTACGGTGGGGCCGACACTGAAGCTTTCTTT TRBV6-6 few NA TRBJ1-1
CASSGDSYEQYF TGTGCCAGCAGCGGAGACAGCTACGAGCAGTACTTC TRBV7-9 many NA TRBJ2-7
CASSPWGANSPLHF TGTGCCAGCAGTCCCTGGGGTGCAAATTCACCCCTCCACTTT TRBV27 NA NA TRBJ1-6
CATQVATGELFF TGTGCCACACAGGTGGCCACCGGGGAGCTGTTTTTT TRBV18 few NA TRBJ2-2
CASSFAGLQETQYF TGTGCCAGCAGCTTCGCGGGGCTTCAAGAGACCCAGTACTTC TRBV13 NA NA TRBJ2-5
CASSLYDGQTEQYF TGTGCCAGCAGTTTATACGACGGACAGACCGAGCAGTACTTC TRBV27 NA NA TRBJ2-7
CAWSVGPVSGYTF TGTGCCTGGAGTGTAGGGCCCGTATCTGGCTACACCTTC TRBV30 few NA TRBJ1-2
CASSLTGTGYGYTF TGTGCCAGCAGTCTTACAGGGACCGGCTATGGCTACACCTTC TRBV6-5 few NA TRBJ1-2
CSVETGVFYEQYF TGCAGCGTTGAGACAGGGGTTTTCTACGAGCAGTACTTC TRBV29-1 few TRBD1 TRBJ2-7
CAWISGLSDPGEQFF TGTGCCTGGATCTCAGGACTTAGCGATCCGGGGGAGCAGTTCTTC TRBV30 NA NA TRBJ2-1
CASSSRTSGGAVDTQYF TGTGCCAGCAGCTCCCGGACTAGCGGGGGGGCCGTAGATACGCAGTATTTT TRBV9 NA TRBD2 TRBJ2-3
CASSPGQGSNYNEQFF TGTGCCAGCAGTCCCGGACAGGGGTCGAACTACAATGAGCAGTTCTTC TRBV2 few TRBD1 TRBJ2-1
CASSGTAEGTQYF TGTGCCAGCAGCGGGACAGCCGAGGGGACCCAGTACTTC TRBV9 NA NA TRBJ2-5
CASAPGPNTYEQYF TGCGCCAGCGCCCCCGGGCCTAATACCTACGAGCAGTACTTC TRBV5-1 NA NA TRBJ2-7
CASGQLYGYTF TGTGCCTCCGGACAGCTCTATGGCTACACCTTC TRBV30 NA NA TRBJ1-2
CAWDTGSNQPQHF TGTGCCTGGGACACCGGGAGCAATCAGCCCCAGCATTTT TRBV30 NA NA TRBJ1-5
CSIEDLGRVDYGYTF TGCAGCATTGAAGATCTAGGCAGGGTTGACTATGGCTACACCTTC TRBV29-1 NA NA TRBJ1-2
CAIRTGGPTQETQYF TGTGCCATCAGGACAGGGGGCCCAACTCAAGAGACCCAGTACTTC TRBV10-3 NA TRBD1 TRBJ2-5
CAWNPSGGTDTQYF TGTGCCTGGAATCCTTCCGGGGGGACAGATACGCAGTATTTT TRBV30 few TRBD2 TRBJ2-3
CSAAGGGDNTGELFF TGCAGCGCCGCCGGGGGGGGAGATAACACCGGGGAGCTGTTTTTT TRBV29-1 few TRBD2 TRBJ2-2